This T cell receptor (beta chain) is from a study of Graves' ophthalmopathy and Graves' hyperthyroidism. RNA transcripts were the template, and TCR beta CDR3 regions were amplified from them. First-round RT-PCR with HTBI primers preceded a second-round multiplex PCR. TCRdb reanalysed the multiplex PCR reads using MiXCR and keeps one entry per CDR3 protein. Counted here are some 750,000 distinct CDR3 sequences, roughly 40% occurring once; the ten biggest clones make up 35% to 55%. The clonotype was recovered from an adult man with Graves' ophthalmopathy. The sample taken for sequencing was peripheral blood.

The CDR3 region is CASSSGTVEQYF. CDR3 DNA sequence: TGTGCCAGTTCATCTGGGACAGTCGAGCAGTACTTC. The rearrangement joins TRBV6-1 to TRBJ2-7, with 7 bases matching TRBD1. Germline V CDR1 and CDR2: MNHNS, SASEGT. The CDR3 extends over 12 amino acids. V was clipped by 9 bases and J by 6 bases; unmatched bases: 8.